This record looks at one T cell receptor beta chain sequence and its context. Its target is unknown. The time point was: pre-treatment baseline. One draw preceded checkpoint blockade; another followed its first cycle at week 3. The record originates from a study of blood T cell dynamics during melanoma immunotherapy. Study context: First-line therapy was either pembrolizumab or nivolumab with ipilimumab for metastatic melanoma.

Study findings and constraints: The most clonal sorted CD8+ subset, immune-effector cells, was closest to cell-free DNA CDR3 sequences.

CDR1 is LNHDA, CDR2 SQIVND, per germline (reference sequence). The CDR3 is 14 residues long. Trimming cost V 6 bases and J 10 bases, with 18 bases left between them. For sorted CD8+ subsets, all extracted DNA was loaded. TCRdb's copy holds only in-frame clones and misses some; the assay was immunoSEQ multiplex PCR. Here the sample spans roughly 13,000 clones, about 90% being singletons. The gene calls are TRBV19 and TRBJ1-4, with a weak D call TRBD1 (6 bases). The source of this sequence is a human donor with melanoma. The sequencing here drew on effector memory CD8+ T cells from blood, taken from a patient treated with checkpoint blockade. For the CDR3, the DNA is TGTGCCAGTAGCCCGGGACATGTAATCGGAAAACTGTTTTTT. Translating it yields CASSPGHVIGKLFF.